The clone carrying this T cell receptor beta chain appeared a few times. The antigen is unknown. The data were obtained in a study of CD8+ T cells in alopecia areata. Study-level background: After 6 to 18 months of tofacitinib, follow-up continued 6 months off drug. Study findings and constraints: Especially in alopecia totalis/universalis, lesional scalp showed greater clonality than normal scalp did. Tissue-resident alphabeta T cells belonging to normal skin likewise get sequenced within scalp specimens. Patients shared TCRs less clearly than mice did, possibly owing to HLA.

Extracted RNA was reverse transcribed, and the resulting cDNA served as sequencing template. Clones were sequenced by immunoSEQ multiplex PCR, and TCRdb holds only the in-frame ones, with some missing. The top ten hold around 16% of the sample, which has fewer than 200,000 clones, roughly 50% seen once. Treatment reported: oral pan-JAK inhibitor, 5-10 mg twice daily. The CDR3 extends over 14 amino acids. J lost 4 bases, V lost 1 base, and 7 bases had no gene match. Germline assignment: CDR1 SQVTM and CDR2 ANQGSEA. The rearrangement joins TRBV29-1 to TRBJ2-7; TRBD2 matches at 7 bases. The sequences come from CD4+ T cells sorted from blood, collected at approximately week 60, from a patient treated with tofacitinib. This receptor was taken from a human donor with alopecia areata. The CDR3 sequence is CSVEGRLAEYEQYF. In DNA form, the CDR3 reads TGCAGCGTTGAAGGGAGACTAGCAGAATACGAGCAGTACTTC.